Listed here are 8 T cell receptor beta chains from one sample, sequenced in a study of cytomegalovirus exposure and HLA in healthy donors. The primer mix had 60 Vbeta and 13 Jbeta primers. Profiling relied on immunoSEQ multiplex PCR, and the TCRdb table lists in-frame clones only, not all of them. The table records about 84,000 clones, roughly 64% of them present only once. Sequencing was performed on PBMCs. These receptors all come from a woman in her forties in good health and CMV-seropositive.

The rearrangement joins TRBV28 to TRBJ2-7; maybe TRBD2 (6 bases). This CDR3 is 15 amino acids long. The V and J ends lost 6 bases and 5 bases respectively, with 20 bases between them. Per the germline V gene, CDR1 is MDHEN and CDR2 is SYDVKM. CDR3 residues: CASSLASGLSDEQYF. CDR3 nucleotide sequence: TGTGCCAGCAGCCTAGCCTCGGGACTTTCGGACGAGCAGTACTTC. The whole variable domain, filled in from reference TRBV28 and TRBJ2-7, reads DVKVTQSSRYLVKRTGEKVFLECVQDMDHENMFWYRQDPGLGLRLIYFSYDVKMKEKGDIPEGYSVSREKKERFSLILESASTNQTSMYLCASSLASGLSDEQYFGPGTRLTVT.

The rearrangement links TRBV5-6 to TRBJ2-3; 8 bases fit TRBD2. Germline V CDR1 and CDR2: SGHDT, YYEEEE. There are 12 residues in the CDR3. J was trimmed by 6 bases and V by 3 bases; bases with no gene match: 0. The CDR3 here is CASSSGGDTQYF. CDR3 nucleotide sequence: TGTGCCAGCAGCTCGGGGGGGGATACGCAGTATTTT.

This clone has a handful of counts. At one boundary the junction diverges from the germline segment, which might be a read error. The chain employs TRBV11-2 and TRBJ1-1, with D uncertain. Germline CDR1 and CDR2: SGHAT and FQNNGV. This CDR3 has 18 amino acids. CDR3 protein: CASILEPSWTRRDTEAFF. The CDR3 coding sequence is TGTGCCAGCATCTTAGAACCCTCTTGGACCAGGCGGGACACTGAAGCTTTCTTT.

V and J are TRBV19 and TRBJ1-1; D possibly corresponds to TRBD1 (6 bases). Looked up from germline, CDR1 is LNHDA and CDR2 is SQIVND (reference sequence). V gave up 5 bases and J gave up 7 bases, with 17 bases separating them. The CDR3 is made up of 14 amino acids. The DNA of the CDR3 is TGTGCCAGTAGTCCATCAGGGGTTCAGGATGAAGCTTTCTTT. Translation: CASSPSGVQDEAFF.

The chain is built from TRBV5-1 and TRBJ2-1, with a tentative D call TRBD2 (5 bases). This CDR3 contains 13 residues. Germline CDR1 and CDR2: SGHRS and YFSETQ. The V end was cut by 0 bases, the J end by 9 bases, with 10 bases between. CDR3 residues: CASSLGELGEQFF. In DNA form, the CDR3 reads TGCGCCAGCAGCTTGGGGGAACTAGGTGAGCAGTTCTTC.

The DNA for the CDR3 is TGTGCCAGCAGTCCTTCGGGGGGTTACGAGCAGTACTTC. Translating gives CASSPSGGYEQYF. The chain joins TRBV27 to TRBJ2-7; 7 bases agree with TRBD2. CDR1 and CDR2 (germline): MNHEY, SMNVEV (reference sequence). The CDR3 length is 13 residues. The J segment lost 4 bases and the V segment lost 5 bases, leaving 5 bases of the junction unmatched.

The rearrangement uses TRBV7-2 and TRBJ1-1, with D possibly TRBD1 on 6 matching bases. The CDR3 is made up of 15 amino acids. V gave up 5 bases and J gave up 1 base, with 14 bases separating them. Germline V gene sequence: CDR1 SGHTA, CDR2 FQGNSA. CDR3 DNA sequence: TGTGCCAGCAGCCGGGTAAGGGGGTCGAACACTGAAGCTTTCTTT. Translation: CASSRVRGSNTEAFF. Using reference TRBV7-2 and TRBJ1-1 for the parts outside the CDR3, the full variable domain is GAGVSQSPSNKVTEKGKDVELRCDPISGHTALYWYRQSLGQGLEFLIYFQGNSAPDKSGLPSDRFSAERTGGSVSTLTIQRTQQEDSAVYLCASSRVRGSNTEAFFGQGTRLTVV.

This sequence joins TRBV4-3 and TRBJ1-1, with 7 bases that match TRBD1. CDR1 LGHNA and CDR2 YSLEER come from the germline V gene. There are 13 residues in the CDR3. Trimming at V came to 4 bases and at J to 1 base, leaving 0 bases not matched to a gene. CDR3 amino acids: CASSPGGNTEAFF. In nucleotides, the CDR3 is TGCGCCAGCAGCCCAGGGGGGAACACTGAAGCTTTCTTT.